One sample yielded the 32 T cell receptor beta chains listed below, sequenced in a study of OX40 agonist ivuxolimab in advanced cancers. Repertoires were generated with immunoSEQ multiplex PCR, while TCRdb's copy carries only in-frame clones and drops some. The data hold over 70,000 clones, with 90% to 95% observed a single time. This sample comprised CD4+ or CD8+ T cells sorted from blood, obtained in a trial of the OX40 agonist ivuxolimab. The source of these receptors is an adult with an advanced solid tumor such as melanoma, head and neck, liver or kidney cancer.

Here the CDR3 DNA reads TGTGCCAGTCGGACTAGCGGCTACGAGCAGTACTTC. Protein: CASRTSGYEQYF. The rearrangement links TRBV6-5 to TRBJ2-7; 10 bases line up with TRBD2. V shed 9 bases, J shed 3 bases, and the junction held 2 bases outside the gene matches. The germline gives CDR1 MNHEY, CDR2 SVGAGI. This CDR3 spans 12 amino acids.

Concerning this clone: Within the sample, other DNA sequences also encode this same CDR3. The rearrangement links TRBV27 to TRBJ1-1; D is uncertain. The germline gives CDR1 MNHEY, CDR2 SMNVEV (reference sequence). V lost 2 bases to trimming and J lost 3 bases, with 10 bases between them. The CDR3 is made up of 14 amino acids. The CDR3 sequence is CASSLRTDYTEAFF. DNA of the CDR3: TGTGCCAGCAGTTTACGGACCGACTACACTGAAGCTTTCTTT.

This clone appeared a single time. This CDR3 is CASSQDLGPAPLHF. The CDR3 coding sequence is TGCGCCAGCAGCCAAGATTTGGGGCCCGCACCCCTCCACTTT. The chain employs TRBV4-1 and TRBJ1-6; D may be TRBD1 (5 bases). Trimming took 0 bases from V and 11 from J, leaving 11 bases between them. The CDR3 has 14 amino acids. Germline V lookup: CDR1 MGHRA, CDR2 YSYEKL.

The chain has TRBV27 and TRBJ1-5; tentative D call: TRBD1 (5 bases). This CDR3 comprises 18 residues. The ends were cut back, 1 base at V and 3 bases at J, with 19 bases in the middle. Germline CDR1 and CDR2: MNHEY and SMNVEV (reference sequence). The CDR3 is CASSLYPGAGKDNQPQHF. The CDR3 nucleotides read TGTGCCAGCAGTTTATACCCCGGGGCAGGGAAGGACAATCAGCCCCAGCATTTT.

This rearrangement joins TRBV6-5 to TRBJ1-1, with 7 bases aligning to TRBD1. CDR1 and CDR2 (germline): MNHEY, SVGAGI. Trimming removed 6 bases from V and 3 bases from J; junction bases left unmatched: 1. There are 12 residues in the CDR3. In nucleotides, the CDR3 is TGTGCCAGCAGACAGGGGTACACTGAAGCTTTCTTT. Its protein product is CASRQGYTEAFF.

The chain recombines TRBV27 with TRBJ2-7, with 7 bases matching TRBD2. Germline V CDR1 and CDR2: MNHEY, SMNVEV (reference sequence). J lost 5 bases, V lost 0 bases, and 7 bases had no gene match. This CDR3 has 15 residues. The CDR3 loop reads CASSLSWGTNHEQYF. The DNA of the CDR3 is TGTGCCAGCAGTTTATCTTGGGGGACTAACCACGAGCAGTACTTC.

The rearrangement joins TRBV7-4 to TRBJ2-7; D is unresolved. The ends were cut back, 5 bases at V and 2 bases at J, with 16 bases in the middle. Germline CDR1 SGHVT, CDR2 SQSDAQ. This CDR3 has 15 residues. CDR3 DNA sequence: TGTGCCAGCAGCGATCAAAGGCGGAGCCCCTACGAGCAGTACTTC. This encodes CASSDQRRSPYEQYF.

The rearrangement joins TRBV12-5 to TRBJ2-3; D unclear. The CDR3 runs 11 residues. The ends were cut back, 5 bases at V and 2 bases at J, with 2 bases in the middle. Germline loops: CDR1 LGHNT, CDR2 FRNRAP. CDR3 DNA: TGTGCTAGTGGTCCCACAGATACGCAGTATTTT. Its translation: CASGPTDTQYF.

As regards this clone: Other DNA sequences within the sample encode an identical CDR3. The rearrangement joins TRBV6-5 to TRBJ2-2; D unresolved. V was cut by 0 bases and J by 2 bases, with 1 base left in between. The CDR3 is made up of 13 amino acids. Germline V gives CDR1 MNHEY, CDR2 SVGAGI. The CDR3 reads CASSYSNTGELFF. In DNA, the CDR3 is TGTGCCAGCAGTTACTCCAACACCGGGGAGCTGTTTTTT.

This chain links TRBV4-3 with TRBJ2-7; the match to TRBD1 covers 10 bases. CDR3 length: 15 residues. Germline CDR1 reads LGHNA; CDR2 reads YSLEER. V dropped 3 bases and J dropped 2; count of bases not matched to a gene: 4. The CDR3 here is CASSHVGQGAYEQYF. Here the CDR3 DNA reads TGCGCCAGCAGCCATGTAGGACAGGGGGCCTACGAGCAGTACTTC.

The chain couples TRBV13 to TRBJ1-4; no clear D gene. The germline CDR1 and CDR2 sequences are PRHDT and FYEKMQ (reference sequence). The CDR3 loop spans 15 amino acids. V lost 4 bases to trimming and J lost 4 bases, with 13 bases between them. The CDR3 loop reads CASSSPRRNNEKLFF. CDR3 nucleotides: TGTGCCAGCAGCTCCCCCCGGAGAAATAATGAAAAACTGTTTTTT.

The genes are TRBV20-1 and TRBJ1-1, with D perhaps TRBD1 (6 bases). Germline V gives CDR1 DFQATT, CDR2 SNEGSKA (reference sequence). This CDR3 is built from 11 residues. Trimming removed 6 bases from V and 8 bases from J, with 13 bases in between. The CDR3 loop reads CSARGRGEAFF. CDR3 bases: TGCAGTGCCAGGGGACGGGGAGAAGCTTTCTTT.

This clone was detected only once. The rearrangement links TRBV4-3 to TRBJ1-2, with D unresolved. Germline V gives CDR1 LGHNA, CDR2 YSLEER. Trimming removed 1 base from V and 5 bases from J, with 11 bases in between. The CDR3 loop spans 14 amino acids. CDR3 in DNA: TGCGCCAGCAGCCAAGGCTACGTAACTTATGGCTACACCTTC. As protein: CASSQGYVTYGYTF.

The chain recombines TRBV4-1 with TRBJ2-1; maybe TRBD2 (5 bases). Looked up from germline, CDR1 is MGHRA and CDR2 is YSYEKL. Trimming left V 4 bases short and J 0 bases short, with 10 bases between. This CDR3 has 15 amino acids. The CDR3 nucleotides read TGCGCCAGCAGCCCCAGCGGTAGCTCCTACAATGAGCAGTTCTTC. Protein sequence: CASSPSGSSYNEQFF.

The chain has TRBV5-5 and TRBJ2-7, with 10 nucleotides matching TRBD1. Trimming took 6 bases from V and 3 from J; bases not matched to a gene: 6. Germline values: CDR1 SGHKS, CDR2 YYEKEE (reference sequence). This CDR3 comprises 14 residues. CDR3 DNA sequence: TGTGCCAGCACCTCGGGACAGGGGCTCTACGAGCAGTACTTC. Translating gives CASTSGQGLYEQYF.

The V call is TRBV5-1, the J call TRBJ2-1; D ambiguous. The V gene lost 4 bases and the J gene lost 8 bases, with 25 bases spanning the gap. Germline lookup yields CDR1 SGHRS and CDR2 YFSETQ. This CDR3 comprises 17 residues. CDR3 residues: CASSPKPRAFIPDEQFF. CDR3 in DNA: TGCGCCAGCAGCCCAAAACCCCGCGCTTTCATCCCGGATGAGCAGTTCTTC.

The chain is built from TRBV5-6 and TRBJ2-7; D is possibly TRBD2 (5 bases). V was clipped by 5 bases and J by 0 bases, with 9 bases between them. This CDR3 region has 13 residues. Per germline, CDR1 SGHDT and CDR2 YYEEEE. CDR3 DNA: TGTGCCAGCAGACGGGGAGTCTCCTACGAGCAGTACTTC. It specifies CASRRGVSYEQYF.

The J gene is TRBJ1-1, the V gene TRBV27; maybe TRBD1 (6 bases). CDR3 length: 13 amino acids. V lost 7 bases to trimming and J lost 7 bases, with 16 bases between them. CDR1 is MNHEY, CDR2 SMNVEV, per germline (reference sequence). CDR3 region: CASTPGGASEAFF. CDR3 DNA: TGTGCCAGCACCCCGGGGGGGGCAAGTGAAGCTTTCTTT.

The chain links TRBV5-6 to TRBJ2-1; 8 bases agree with TRBD2. The germline V gene has CDR1 SGHDT and CDR2 YYEEEE. V gave up 5 bases and J gave up 3 bases; unmatched junction bases: 7. The length of the CDR3 is 15 residues. CDR3 nucleotide sequence: TGTGCCAGCAGTCCCTATCTAGCGGGCTACAATGAGCAGTTCTTC. This translates into CASSPYLAGYNEQFF.

The J gene is TRBJ2-5, the V gene TRBV19; TRBD1 agrees at 9 bases. CDR3 length: 15 amino acids. Germline loops: CDR1 LNHDA, CDR2 SQIVND (reference sequence). Unmatched junction bases numbered 9, after V lost 6 bases and J lost 4 bases. This chain's CDR3 is CASRKGQGWGETQYF. CDR3 nucleotides: TGTGCCAGTAGAAAGGGACAGGGATGGGGAGAGACCCAGTACTTC. The variable domain in full, with the rest retrieved from reference TRBV19 and TRBJ2-5, is DGGITQSPKYLFRKEGQNVTLSCEQNLNHDAMYWYRQDPGQGLRLIYYSQIVNDFQKGDIAEGYSVSREKKESFPLTVTSAQKNPTAFYLCASRKGQGWGETQYFGPGTRLLVL.

J is TRBJ2-7 and V is TRBV15, with D unclear. In germline, CDR1 is LNHNV, CDR2 YYDKDF (reference sequence). V dropped 0 bases and J dropped 5 bases, with 14 bases sitting between them. This CDR3 is 15 amino acids long. CDR3 in DNA: TGTGCCACCAGCAGAGATCTGTCGGCATTTAACGAGCAGTACTTC. This sequence encodes CATSRDLSAFNEQYF.

The gene calls are TRBV4-3 and TRBJ1-5, with D maybe TRBD1 (5 bases). Germline CDR1 reads LGHNA; CDR2 reads YSLEER. V lost 0 bases and J 2 bases, leaving 14 bases between the germline ends. The CDR3 extends over 17 amino acids. CDR3 loop: CASSQESPGGGNQPQHF. In DNA form, the CDR3 reads TGCGCCAGCAGCCAAGAGTCCCCCGGGGGTGGCAATCAGCCCCAGCATTTT.

The chain recombines TRBV6-5 with TRBJ1-4, with D uncertain. CDR1 MNHEY and CDR2 SVGAGI come from the germline V gene. The CDR3 sequence is 16 residues long. The ends were cut back, 0 bases at V and 5 bases at J, with 13 bases in the middle. In nucleotides, the CDR3 is TGTGCCAGCAGTTACTCAATAGGATCGCACAATGAAAAACTGTTTTTT. This codes for CASSYSIGSHNEKLFF.

The rearrangement uses TRBV4-1 and TRBJ1-6; the match to TRBD1 covers 8 bases. The CDR3 runs 17 residues. Germline CDR1 is MGHRA and CDR2 is YSYEKL. The trim removed 2 bases at V and 7 bases at J, leaving 10 bases unmatched. CDR3 in amino acids: CASSQSPAGGGNSPLHF. In DNA form, the CDR3 reads TGCGCCAGCAGCCAAAGTCCTGCAGGGGGCGGCAATTCACCCCTCCACTTT.

The chain employs TRBV6-5 and TRBJ1-2; D ambiguous. The V and J ends lost 0 bases and 1 base respectively, with 9 bases between them. Germline CDR1 is MNHEY and CDR2 is SVGAGI. The CDR3 spans 15 residues. This CDR3 reads CASSYSSSGNYGYTF. The CDR3 nucleotides are TGTGCCAGCAGTTACTCGAGTTCGGGTAACTATGGCTACACCTTC.

V gene TRBV27 combines with J gene TRBJ2-7; D is possibly TRBD2 (5 bases). The CDR3 totals 15 residues. V shed 3 bases and J shed 2 bases, with 14 bases lying between them. The germline V gene has CDR1 MNHEY and CDR2 SMNVEV (reference sequence). The CDR3 bases are TGTGCCAGCAGTTTGAGGGCCTTCGAAACCTACGAGCAGTACTTC. The encoded protein is CASSLRAFETYEQYF.

V and J are TRBV4-3 and TRBJ2-7, with D tentatively TRBD2 (5 bases). V was cut by 4 bases and J by 7 bases, with 14 bases left in between. CDR3 size: 13 residues. Germline V gene data show CDR1 as LGHNA and CDR2 as YSLEER. The CDR3: CASSRERSGEQYF. The CDR3 DNA follows: TGCGCCAGCAGCCGGGAGCGGTCGGGGGAGCAGTACTTC.

This clone was counted between two and nine times. This rearrangement joins TRBV11-3 to TRBJ2-7; tentatively, D is TRBD1 (5 bases). The CDR3 contains 14 residues. Between the trimmed V and J ends, which lost 2 bases and 7 bases, there was a span of 15 bases. The germline CDR1 and CDR2 sequences are SGHNT and YENEEA. CDR3 in amino acids: CASSLPGRPGEQYF. In nucleotides, the CDR3 is TGTGCCAGCAGCTTACCAGGGCGACCTGGGGAGCAGTACTTC.

The chain is built from TRBV15 and TRBJ1-1, with 7 nucleotides matching TRBD1. V shed 8 bases, J shed 0 bases, and the junction held 9 bases outside the gene matches. The CDR3 is 15 residues long. Germline assignment: CDR1 LNHNV and CDR2 YYDKDF (reference sequence). CDR3 in amino acids: CATDPRTGLNTEAFF. As DNA, the CDR3 is TGTGCCACCGACCCCCGGACAGGATTGAACACTGAAGCTTTCTTT.

This clone has only one observation. This sequence joins TRBV5-1 and TRBJ2-5; TRBD2 is a possible D gene (6 bases). This CDR3 has 15 residues. V shed 2 bases and J shed 2 bases, with 13 bases lying between them. Per the germline V gene, CDR1 is SGHRS and CDR2 is YFSETQ. For the CDR3, the DNA is TGCGCCAGCAGCTTTACTCAAGGGAGGCAAGAGACCCAGTACTTC. Its translation: CASSFTQGRQETQYF.

The chain carries TRBV7-2 and TRBJ2-2; D remains unclear. Germline V CDR1 and CDR2: SGHTA, FQGNSA. CDR3 length equals 11 residues. V was trimmed by 2 bases and J by 8 bases, leaving 3 bases between them. This chain's CDR3 is CASSLWGELFF. CDR3 nucleotides: TGTGCCAGCAGCTTATGGGGGGAGCTGTTTTTT.

The chain uses TRBV5-6 and TRBJ1-4, with D possibly matching TRBD1 (6 bases). The V end lost 2 bases, the J end lost 8 bases, and 16 bases lay between the germline ends. CDR1 and CDR2 from the germline V gene are SGHDT and YYEEEE. The CDR3 loop spans 15 amino acids. The DNA for the CDR3 is TGTGCCAGCAGCTTACGGGGGGCGCCCCGGGAAAAACTGTTTTTT. Translated, it gives CASSLRGAPREKLFF.